A single sample is the source of the 24 T cell receptor beta chains below, sequenced in a study of T-cell memory formation after mild COVID-19. TCRdb itself ran the 5' RACE reads through MiXCR, one entry per CDR3 protein. The sample holds approximately 210,000 distinct CDR3 sequences; about 10% are singletons and the top ten take 3%. Sequencing was carried out using PBMCs or a T cell subset sorted from them (not recorded which). These receptors were taken from a man aged 18 to 29 who had mild COVID-19 (a few samples of this study predate the infection). Cell type and time point are not known.

CDR3 sequence (DNA): TGCAGCGTTGCGTGGGGGAAGGGCACAGATACGCAGTATTTT. Encoded protein: CSVAWGKGTDTQYF. The chain couples TRBV29-1 to TRBJ2-3; either TRBD1 or TRBD2 may fit D (5 bases each). Germline loops: CDR1 SQVTM, CDR2 ANQGSEA. The CDR3 spans 14 residues. Trimming pared 4 bases from V and 1 base from J, leaving 12 bases between.

This clonotype was seen many times. V gene TRBV7-9 combines with J gene TRBJ2-3, with D perhaps given as TRBD1 or TRBD2 (5 bases each). The CDR3 runs to 13 residues. Deletions cut 5 bases from V and 1 base from J, with 7 bases between. The germline V gene encodes CDR1 SEHNR and CDR2 FQNEAQ (reference sequence). Written as DNA, the CDR3 is TGTGCCAGCAGCAGGGACCGCACAGATACGCAGTATTTT. This translates into CASSRDRTDTQYF.

V is TRBV5-1 and J is TRBJ1-1, with D unresolved. The CDR3 consists of 14 residues. Trimming left V 2 bases short and J 3 bases short, with 11 bases between. Germline CDR1 reads SGHRS; CDR2 reads YFSETQ. As DNA, the CDR3 is TGCGCCAGCAGCTTCGGAGACGGATACACTGAAGCTTTCTTT. Protein sequence: CASSFGDGYTEAFF.

This clonotype was seen repeatedly, ten times or more. J is TRBJ1-2 and V is TRBV12-3 or TRBV12-4; D remains ambiguous. V gave up 3 bases and J gave up 2 bases, with 10 bases separating them. The CDR3 runs 14 residues. The CDR3: CASSFGEGNYGYTF. In nucleotides, the CDR3 is TGTGCCAGCAGTTTCGGTGAGGGAAACTATGGCTACACCTTC.

This clonotype was counted only a few times. The rearrangement uses TRBV7-9 and TRBJ1-1; D uncertain. Per germline, CDR1 SEHNR and CDR2 FQNEAQ (reference sequence). The V end lost 3 bases, the J end lost 6 bases, and 8 bases lay between the germline ends. The CDR3 extends over 12 amino acids. CDR3 loop: CASSFQAPEAFF. The CDR3 coding sequence is TGTGCCAGCAGCTTCCAGGCACCTGAAGCTTTCTTT. Together with reference TRBV7-9 and TRBJ1-1, the CDR3 gives the full variable domain: DTGVSQNPRHKITKRGQNVTFRCDPISEHNRLYWYRQTLGQGPEFLTYFQNEAQLEKSRLLSDRFSAERPKGSFSTLEIQRTEQGDSAMYLCASSFQAPEAFFGQGTRLTVV.

CDR3 protein: CASSRRTGEQYF. Here the CDR3 DNA reads TGTGCCAGCAGCAGGCGCACGGGGGAGCAGTACTTC. The rearrangement links TRBV7-2 to TRBJ2-7; maybe TRBD2 (5 bases). The CDR3 spans 12 residues. With 5 bases removed from V and 7 bases from J, the gap between germline ends came to 12 bases. Per germline, CDR1 SGHTA and CDR2 FQGNSA.

V usage is TRBV7-6 and J usage is TRBJ2-2, with D maybe TRBD2 (5 bases). The germline V gene has CDR1 SGHVS and CDR2 FNYEAQ. CDR3 length: 17 amino acids. Trimming cost V 4 bases and J 0 bases, with 15 bases left between them. CDR3 nucleotide sequence: TGTGCCAGCAGCTCCACCCACCCGGGGACGAACACCGGGGAGCTGTTTTTT. Its protein is CASSSTHPGTNTGELFF.

This clonotype has a count of ten or more. One end of the junction is discordant with germline, which a read error may explain. This sequence joins TRBV7-2 and TRBJ1-5; D unresolved. This CDR3 has 14 amino acids. Germline V gives CDR1 SGHTA, CDR2 FQGNSA. CDR3 protein: CASSFGPSTQPQHF. CDR3 bases: TGTGCCAGCAGCTTCGGTCCTAGCACTCAGCCCCAGCATTTT.

This clonotype was counted at least ten times. The chain has TRBV5-5 and TRBJ1-2; a weak D match, TRBD1 (5 bases). The germline V and J ends were trimmed by 4 bases and 4 bases, with 11 bases remaining between them. The germline CDR1 and CDR2 sequences are SGHKS and YYEKEE (reference sequence). The CDR3 is 13 amino acids. As DNA, the CDR3 is TGTGCCAGCAGCCTGGGACCGCTCTATGGCTACACCTTC. Amino acid sequence: CASSLGPLYGYTF.

This chain joins TRBV20-1 and TRBJ2-3, with 8 bases matching TRBD1. Trimming removed 5 bases from V and 1 base from J; junction bases left unmatched: 5. The CDR3 spans 14 residues. The germline V gene encodes CDR1 DFQATT and CDR2 SNEGSKA (reference sequence). The CDR3 bases are TGCAGTGCTGGAGGACAGGGCCGCACAGATACGCAGTATTTT. Its protein product is CSAGGQGRTDTQYF.

This clonotype was seen a handful of times. The rearrangement links TRBV4-1 to TRBJ1-6; 7 positions match TRBD1. The germline gives CDR1 MGHRA, CDR2 YSYEKL. V shed 4 bases, J shed 7 bases, and the junction held 7 bases outside the gene matches. The CDR3 totals 15 residues. The CDR3 loop is CASSLRDSDNSPLHF. The CDR3 nucleotides are TGCGCCAGCAGCCTCCGGGACAGCGACAATTCACCCCTCCACTTT.

This clonotype has only a few counts. V gene TRBV11-3 combines with J gene TRBJ2-2; D unresolved. Germline V CDR1 and CDR2: SGHNT, YENEEA. CDR3 length: 15 amino acids. Between the trimmed V and J ends, which lost 5 bases and 1 base, there was a span of 11 bases. CDR3 coding DNA: TGTGCCAGCAGCCCCGGACCCCGGAACACCGGGGAGCTGTTTTTT. As protein: CASSPGPRNTGELFF. Looking up the rest from reference TRBV11-3 and TRBJ2-2 gives the full variable domain: EAGVVQSPRYKIIEKKQPVAFWCNPISGHNTLYWYLQNLGQGPELLIRYENEEAVDDSQLPKDRFSAERLKGVDSTLKIQPAELGDSAVYLCASSPGPRNTGELFFGEGSRLTVL.

The V and J genes are TRBV4-1 and TRBJ2-3, with 10 bases matching TRBD2. There are 16 residues in the CDR3. V trimming: 0 bases; J trimming: 2 bases; junction bases outside the gene matches: 2. The germline gives CDR1 MGHRA, CDR2 YSYEKL. In nucleotides, the CDR3 is TGCGCCAGCAGCCAAGAAACTAGCGGGGCCACAGATACGCAGTATTTT. Its translation is CASSQETSGATDTQYF.

The chain recombines TRBV18 with TRBJ1-6, with 11 bases that match TRBD1. Germline V gene data show CDR1 as KGHSH and CDR2 as LQKENI. The CDR3 totals 14 residues. The V segment lost 5 bases and the J segment 10 bases; nucleotides outside the gene matches: 4. CDR3 nucleotide sequence: TGTGCCAGCTCAGCGGGACAGGGGGGATCACCCCTCCACTTT. Its protein product is CASSAGQGGSPLHF.

This chain links TRBV7-2 with TRBJ2-5; TRBD2 might be the D (5 bases). This CDR3 spans 16 amino acids. V lost 4 bases to trimming and J lost 5 bases, with 20 bases between them. CDR1 is SGHTA, CDR2 FQGNSA, per germline. The CDR3 protein is CASSSLRVGVGETQYF. The CDR3, as DNA: TGTGCCAGCAGCTCCCTGCGGGTGGGAGTCGGGGAGACCCAGTACTTC.

This clonotype occurred a few times. The chain is built from TRBV28 and TRBJ2-1, with unresolved D. Deletions cut 7 bases from V and 0 bases from J, with 10 bases between. Germline V gene sequence: CDR1 MDHEN, CDR2 SYDVKM. CDR3 length equals 14 residues. CDR3 coding DNA: TGTGCCAGCAACGGCGGTTACTCCTACAATGAGCAGTTCTTC. It codes for CASNGGYSYNEQFF.

This clonotype came up many times. V gene TRBV24-1 combines with J gene TRBJ2-1; TRBD1 matches at 7 bases. The CDR3 has 14 amino acids. With 7 bases clipped from V and 7 bases from J, the junction kept 9 bases outside the gene matches. Per germline, CDR1 KGHDR and CDR2 SFDVKD. The CDR3 spells CATSGAGTVNEQFF. CDR3 bases: TGTGCCACCAGCGGGGCTGGGACAGTAAATGAGCAGTTCTTC.

The chain has TRBV12-3 or TRBV12-4 and TRBJ2-3; 9 bases are a match to TRBD2. The V gene end was trimmed by 6 bases and the J gene end by 1 base; junction bases not matched to a gene: 8. This CDR3 region has 16 residues. The CDR3 DNA reads TGTGCCAGCAGCCTTAGCGGGGGCGGGGGCACAGATACGCAGTATTTT. Amino acid sequence: CASSLSGGGGTDTQYF.

This chain links TRBV5-1 with TRBJ1-2, with 8 nucleotides matching TRBD1. V gave up 3 bases and J gave up 4 bases; unmatched junction bases: 5. Germline CDR1 and CDR2: SGHRS and YFSETQ. This CDR3 comprises 14 residues. CDR3 DNA sequence: TGCGCCAGCAGCTCAACAGGGGGTACCTATGGCTACACCTTC. It specifies CASSSTGGTYGYTF.

The rearrangement joins TRBV12-3 or TRBV12-4 to TRBJ2-3, with 7 bases fitting TRBD1. CDR3 size: 17 residues. The V gene end was trimmed by 6 bases and the J gene end by 0 bases; junction bases not matched to a gene: 12. CDR3 coding DNA: TGTGCCAGCAGACAGGGGCCCTATGGGGCGAGCACAGATACGCAGTATTTT. It translates to CASRQGPYGASTDTQYF.

This clonotype has at least ten counts. The genes are TRBV2 and TRBJ2-7; D gene unclear. Germline loops: CDR1 SNHLY, CDR2 FYNNEI. The germline V and J ends were trimmed by 6 bases and 2 bases, with 5 bases remaining between them. CDR3 length equals 11 residues. The CDR3 region is CASSRTYEQYF. DNA of the CDR3: TGTGCCAGCAGCCGTACCTACGAGCAGTACTTC.

V and J are TRBV12-5 and TRBJ2-3; D might be TRBD2 (6 bases). The CDR3 extends over 15 amino acids. Per germline, CDR1 LGHNT and CDR2 FRNRAP. V lost 4 bases, J lost 2 bases, and 13 bases lay in between. In DNA form, the CDR3 reads TGTGCTAGTGGTTCCGGGGGTGGTGTCACAGATACGCAGTATTTT. Translated: CASGSGGGVTDTQYF.

The table lists this clonotype with many counts. This chain uses TRBV6-2 or TRBV6-3 with TRBJ2-3; D is undetermined. Germline values: CDR1 MNHEY, CDR2 SVGEGT. CDR3 length: 11 amino acids. V shed 0 bases and J shed 7 bases, with 2 bases lying between them. DNA for the CDR3: TGTGCCAGCAGTTACTCCTATACGCAGTATTTT. The encoded protein is CASSYSYTQYF.

This clonotype was picked up a small number of times. This chain links TRBV7-9 with TRBJ1-2; TRBD1 agrees at 9 bases. J was trimmed by 3 bases and V by 5 bases; bases with no gene match: 4. CDR1 SEHNR and CDR2 FQNEAQ come from the germline V gene (reference sequence). This CDR3 spans 14 amino acids. The CDR3 loop is CASSERTGDYGYTF. CDR3 bases: TGTGCCAGCAGCGAACGGACAGGGGACTATGGCTACACCTTC.